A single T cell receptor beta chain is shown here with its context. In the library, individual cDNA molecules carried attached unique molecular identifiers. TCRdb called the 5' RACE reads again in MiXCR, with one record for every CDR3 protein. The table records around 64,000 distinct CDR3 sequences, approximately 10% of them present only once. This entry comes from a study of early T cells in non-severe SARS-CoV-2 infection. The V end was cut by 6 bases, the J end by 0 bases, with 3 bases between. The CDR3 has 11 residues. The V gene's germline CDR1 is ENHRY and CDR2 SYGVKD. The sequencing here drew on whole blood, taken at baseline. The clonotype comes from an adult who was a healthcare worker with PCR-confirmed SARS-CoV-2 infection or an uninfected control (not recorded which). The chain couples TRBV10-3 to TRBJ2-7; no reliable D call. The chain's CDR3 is CAISASYEQYF. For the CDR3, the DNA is TGTGCCATCAGCGCCTCCTACGAGCAGTACTTC.